These 10 T cell receptor beta chains share one sample of origin, sequenced in a study of cytomegalovirus exposure and HLA in healthy donors. Method: immunoSEQ multiplex PCR; TCRdb's copy keeps in-frame clones and lacks some. The sample records 330,000 or so clones, roughly 88% being singletons. The sequenced sample consisted of PBMCs. These receptors were collected from a woman between 18 and 29 years old in good health and CMV-seronegative.

The chain combines TRBV11-2 with TRBJ2-1; 12 positions agree with TRBD2. The CDR3 runs to 15 residues. Germline loops: CDR1 SGHAT, CDR2 FQNNGV. V lost 5 bases, J lost 9 bases, and 8 bases stayed unmatched. The CDR3 DNA is TGTGCCAGCAGCCTAGCGGGAGGGCCTCTCCGTGAGCAGTTCTTC. Translating it yields CASSLAGGPLREQFF.

This chain joins TRBV2 and TRBJ2-1; 9 nucleotides agree with TRBD1. The CDR3 consists of 15 residues. After removal of 5 bases from V and 2 bases from J, the junction contained 4 bases not matched to a gene. Germline CDR1 reads SNHLY; CDR2 reads FYNNEI. The chain's CDR3 is CASSPDRGAYNEQFF. In nucleotides, the CDR3 is TGTGCCAGCAGTCCCGACAGGGGGGCCTACAATGAGCAGTTCTTC. Looking up the rest from reference TRBV2 and TRBJ2-1 gives the full variable domain: EPEVTQTPSHQVTQMGQEVILRCVPISNHLYFYWYRQILGQKVEFLVSFYNNEISEKSEIFDDQFSVERPDGSNFTLKIRSTKLEDSAMYFCASSPDRGAYNEQFFGPGTRLTVL.

The chain combines TRBV27 with TRBJ1-4; D not resolved. CDR3 length: 15 amino acids. Germline lookup yields CDR1 MNHEY and CDR2 SMNVEV (reference sequence). V was pared by 8 bases and J by 3 bases, with 16 bases between. The DNA of the CDR3 is TGTGCCAGCGCCCCTCTGTTCGGTGCTAATGAAAAACTGTTTTTT. It codes for CASAPLFGANEKLFF.

The chain uses TRBV27 and TRBJ1-1; 7 positions match TRBD1. The V gene's germline CDR1 is MNHEY and CDR2 SMNVEV (reference sequence). J was trimmed by 1 base and V by 2 bases; bases with no gene match: 4. The CDR3 loop spans 15 amino acids. The CDR3: CASSLGQASNTEAFF. The DNA for the CDR3 is TGTGCCAGCAGTTTAGGACAGGCGTCGAACACTGAAGCTTTCTTT.

The chain uses TRBV7-2 and TRBJ2-7, with 8 nucleotides matching TRBD1. Germline CDR1 SGHTA, CDR2 FQGNSA. The CDR3 extends over 15 amino acids. The J segment lost 0 bases and the V segment lost 5 bases, leaving 6 bases of the junction unmatched. CDR3 coding DNA: TGTGCCAGCAGCCGACAGGGGACGACCTCCTACGAGCAGTACTTC. This gives the protein CASSRQGTTSYEQYF.

The chain is built from TRBV27 and TRBJ2-5; 7 nucleotides line up with TRBD2. The CDR3 length is 14 residues. After removal of 2 bases from V and 4 bases from J, the junction contained 4 bases not matched to a gene. Germline CDR1 is MNHEY and CDR2 is SMNVEV (reference sequence). In DNA form, the CDR3 reads TGTGCCAGCAGTTTAACGACGGGAGGAGAGACCCAGTACTTC. It is translated as CASSLTTGGETQYF.

The chain links TRBV11-2 to TRBJ1-5; a weak D match, TRBD1 (5 bases). The CDR3 runs 15 residues. The germline V gene encodes CDR1 SGHAT and CDR2 FQNNGV. V shed 4 bases and J shed 5 bases, with 15 bases lying between them. CDR3 in DNA: TGTGCCAGCAGCTGGGATGGGGGGAGCGATCAGCCCCAGCATTTT. It translates to CASSWDGGSDQPQHF.

The chain has TRBV5-5 and TRBJ2-3; unclear D gene. The CDR3 length is 17 residues. The V gene's germline CDR1 is SGHKS and CDR2 YYEKEE (reference sequence). V gave up 1 base and J gave up 1 base, with 16 bases separating them. The chain's CDR3 is CASSLSPRVIGTDTQYF. CDR3 coding DNA: TGTGCCAGCAGCTTGTCTCCCCGGGTTATCGGCACAGATACGCAGTATTTT.

CDR3 residues: CAISDKRRDSTDTQYF. The CDR3 coding sequence is TGTGCCATCAGTGACAAAAGGAGAGATAGCACAGATACGCAGTATTTT. The V call is TRBV10-3, the J call TRBJ2-3; D gene uncertain. Germline V gives CDR1 ENHRY, CDR2 SYGVKD. Trimming removed 3 bases at V and 0 bases at J, with 13 bases between. The length of the CDR3 is 16 residues.

For this clone: The sample holds other DNA sequences that translate to the same CDR3. The genes are TRBV18 and TRBJ2-2; 10 bases match TRBD2. Germline V gene data show CDR1 as KGHSH and CDR2 as LQKENI. This CDR3 contains 15 residues. V was clipped by 6 bases and J by 3 bases; unmatched bases: 4. The CDR3: CASSPLAGDTGELFF. The CDR3 DNA follows: TGTGCCAGCTCCCCGCTAGCGGGAGACACCGGGGAGCTGTTTTTT. Combining the CDR3 with reference TRBV18 and TRBJ2-2 gives the whole variable domain NAGVMQNPRHLVRRRGQEARLRCSPMKGHSHVYWYRQLPEEGLKFMVYLQKENIIDESGMPKERFSAEFPKEGPSILRIQQVVRGDSAAYFCASSPLAGDTGELFFGEGSRLTVL.